What follows describes a single T cell receptor (beta chain). The entry originates in a study of shared clonotypes between healthy human individuals. This table comes from immunoSEQ multiplex PCR, and its TCRdb copy is limited to in-frame clones, with some not included. Among about 2,200,000 clones listed, around 93% were seen once. The V gene's germline CDR1 is SQVTM and CDR2 ANQGSEA. The CDR3 runs 12 residues. CD45RO negativity and positive selection for CCR7 defined naive CD8 cells, a population that excluded terminally differentiated effector memory CD45RA+ cells. The chain carries TRBV29-1 and TRBJ2-5; the D is unclear. The DNA end favors TRBJ2-7, so the J call may be wrong. The TCR comes from a man aged 18 to 29 in good health. Some clones in this sample may be carry-over from other donors' samples. Sequencing input: naive CD8+ T cells from PBMCs. The CDR3, as DNA: TGCAGCGTCGCCGACGGAACCTACGAGCAGTACTTC. Its translation: CSVADGTYEQYF.